These 20 T cell receptor beta chains originate from one sample sequenced in a study of T cell responses to AZD1222 COVID-19 vaccine. Assay used: immunoSEQ multiplex PCR; TCRdb lists only in-frame clones, some missing. The data show approximately 150,000 clones, 94% seen once. The sample was peripheral blood, taken 28 days after the second AZD1222 dose. These receptors were taken from an adult who received the AZD1222 COVID-19 vaccine.

The chain links TRBV24-1 to TRBJ1-1; 7 bases line up with TRBD1. V gave up 9 bases and J gave up 3 bases; unmatched junction bases: 6. The CDR3 sequence is 13 residues long. Germline CDR1 is KGHDR and CDR2 is SFDVKD. The CDR3 protein is CATADREYTEAFF. In DNA form, the CDR3 reads TGTGCCACCGCCGACAGGGAATACACTGAAGCTTTCTTT.

This sequence joins TRBV11-2 and TRBJ2-7; 13 bases match TRBD2. CDR3 size: 17 residues. J gave up 3 bases and V 1 base, and 6 bases lay outside the gene matches. Germline V lookup: CDR1 SGHAT, CDR2 FQNNGV. This chain's CDR3 is CASSLAGGLAGFYEQYF. The CDR3 DNA is TGTGCCAGCAGCTTAGCCGGGGGACTAGCGGGGTTCTACGAGCAGTACTTC.

The gene calls are TRBV9 and TRBJ2-3; the match to TRBD2 covers 10 bases. V was clipped by 2 bases and J by 7 bases; unmatched bases: 7. CDR1 is SGDLS, CDR2 YYNGEE, per germline. The CDR3 totals 15 residues. The CDR3 here is CASSVGGTSVYTQYF. The CDR3 DNA follows: TGTGCCAGCAGCGTGGGGGGGACTAGCGTCTATACGCAGTATTTT.

The chain uses TRBV4-1 and TRBJ2-3; D is ambiguous. The CDR3 length is 13 residues. Germline V gene sequence: CDR1 MGHRA, CDR2 YSYEKL. Deletions cut 5 bases from V and 2 bases from J, with 8 bases between. This CDR3 is CASSSVDTDTQYF. CDR3 coding DNA: TGCGCCAGCAGCAGCGTGGACACAGATACGCAGTATTTT.

V usage is TRBV19 and J usage is TRBJ1-2; unclear D gene. The ends were cut back, 6 bases at V and 1 base at J, with 3 bases in the middle. This CDR3 spans 11 amino acids. CDR1 LNHDA and CDR2 SQIVND come from the germline V gene (reference sequence). CDR3 coding DNA: TGTGCCAGTAGGTTTAACTATGGCTACACCTTC. Protein sequence: CASRFNYGYTF. The variable domain in full, completed from reference TRBV19 and TRBJ1-2, reads DGGITQSPKYLFRKEGQNVTLSCEQNLNHDAMYWYRQDPGQGLRLIYYSQIVNDFQKGDIAEGYSVSREKKESFPLTVTSAQKNPTAFYLCASRFNYGYTFGSGTRLTVV.

This clone was seen only once. This rearrangement joins TRBV9 to TRBJ2-7; 7 nucleotides agree with TRBD1. The CDR3 is made up of 14 amino acids. J lost 3 bases, V lost 4 bases, and 7 bases had no gene match. Germline V gives CDR1 SGDLS, CDR2 YYNGEE. The CDR3 DNA is TGTGCCAGCAGCCCGGGACAGAGCTTCTACGAGCAGTACTTC. Amino acid sequence: CASSPGQSFYEQYF.

The rearrangement links TRBV4-2 to TRBJ2-2; the D is unclear. V was trimmed by 0 bases and J by 0 bases, leaving 5 bases between them. CDR1 LGHNA and CDR2 YNFKEQ come from the germline V gene. This CDR3 contains 15 residues. CDR3 sequence: CASSQEATNTGELFF. Here the CDR3 DNA reads TGTGCCAGCAGCCAAGAAGCTACGAACACCGGGGAGCTGTTTTTT.

The chain employs TRBV5-5 and TRBJ2-7; D is possibly TRBD2 (6 bases). Per the germline V gene, CDR1 is SGHKS and CDR2 is YYEKEE (reference sequence). Trimming cost V 4 bases and J 2 bases, with 7 bases left between them. The length of the CDR3 is 12 residues. The CDR3 is CASSPGAYEQYF. The CDR3 coding sequence is TGTGCCAGCAGCCCGGGAGCCTACGAGCAGTACTTC. The complete variable domain, with remaining parts taken from reference TRBV5-5 and TRBJ2-7, reads DAGVTQSPTHLIKTRGQQVTLRCSPISGHKSVSWYQQVLGQGPQFIFQYYEKEERGRGNFPDRFSARQFPNYSSELNVNALLLGDSALYLCASSPGAYEQYFGPGTRLTVT.

The chain is built from TRBV6-2 or TRBV6-3 and TRBJ2-7; TRBD1 agrees at 7 bases. With V trimmed by 6 bases and J by 2 bases, 7 bases remained unmatched. CDR3 length: 14 amino acids. Germline V lookup: CDR1 MNHEY, CDR2 SVGEGT. The CDR3 is CASSPGTEAYEQYF. DNA for the CDR3: TGTGCCAGCAGCCCCGGGACAGAGGCCTACGAGCAGTACTTC.

The chain employs TRBV18 and TRBJ2-7; D possibly matches TRBD1 or TRBD2 (5 bases each). Germline lookup yields CDR1 KGHSH and CDR2 LQKENI. The CDR3 totals 15 residues. The germline V and J ends were trimmed by 3 bases and 2 bases, with 14 bases remaining between them. The CDR3: CASSPGTVNTYEQYF. The CDR3 DNA reads as TGTGCCAGCTCACCCGGGACCGTCAACACCTACGAGCAGTACTTC.

The chain employs TRBV6-6 and TRBJ1-5; D gene unclear. The V end was cut by 6 bases, the J end by 3 bases, with 6 bases between. This CDR3 contains 12 residues. The germline V gene has CDR1 MNHNY and CDR2 SVGAGI (reference sequence). The CDR3 DNA is TGTGCCAGCAGCCCCAACAATCAGCCCCAGCATTTT. Translation gives CASSPNNQPQHF.

This chain links TRBV7-9 with TRBJ1-2, with 11 positions matching TRBD1. The CDR3 totals 14 residues. CDR1 SEHNR and CDR2 FQNEAQ come from the germline V gene (reference sequence). V shed 4 bases, J shed 8 bases, and the junction held 6 bases outside the gene matches. DNA of the CDR3: TGTGCCAGCAGCTATGGACAGGGGGCGAAAGGCTACACCTTC. Translating gives CASSYGQGAKGYTF. The variable domain in full, with the rest retrieved from reference TRBV7-9 and TRBJ1-2, is DTGVSQNPRHKITKRGQNVTFRCDPISEHNRLYWYRQTLGQGPEFLTYFQNEAQLEKSRLLSDRFSAERPKGSFSTLEIQRTEQGDSAMYLCASSYGQGAKGYTFGSGTRLTVV.

This clone was seen only a few times. The gene calls are TRBV6-5 and TRBJ1-2; D possibly corresponds to TRBD1 (5 bases). Germline CDR1 MNHEY, CDR2 SVGAGI. This CDR3 has 14 amino acids. The ends were cut back, 5 bases at V and 0 bases at J, with 10 bases in the middle. The CDR3 protein is CASSRDGPNYGYTF. The CDR3, as DNA: TGTGCCAGCAGTAGGGACGGACCTAACTATGGCTACACCTTC.

The rearrangement links TRBV28 to TRBJ1-1; D is perhaps TRBD1 (6 bases). This CDR3 has 14 amino acids. The ends were cut back, 5 bases at V and 0 bases at J, with 10 bases in the middle. Germline values: CDR1 MDHEN, CDR2 SYDVKM. The CDR3 reads CASSETGVNTEAFF. As DNA, the CDR3 is TGTGCCAGCAGTGAGACAGGTGTGAACACTGAAGCTTTCTTT.

The chain links TRBV27 to TRBJ2-5, with 10 positions matching TRBD2. Unmatched junction bases numbered 6, after V lost 5 bases and J lost 3 bases. Germline CDR1 and CDR2: MNHEY and SMNVEV (reference sequence). The CDR3 extends over 15 amino acids. In DNA form, the CDR3 reads TGTGCCAGCAGTCTCGGACTAGCGGAAGAAGAGACCCAGTACTTC. Its translation is CASSLGLAEEETQYF.

The chain recombines TRBV4-3 with TRBJ2-7; 7 bases line up with TRBD2. V lost 0 bases and J lost 0; bases outside the gene matches: 8. There are 17 residues in the CDR3. In germline, CDR1 is LGHNA, CDR2 YSLEER. CDR3 coding DNA: TGCGCCAGCAGCCAAGATCGATTAAGGACTAGCTCCTACGAGCAGTACTTC. Translation: CASSQDRLRTSSYEQYF.

The chain has TRBV4-1 and TRBJ2-1, with 8 bases aligning to TRBD2. CDR3 length equals 15 residues. The V gene end was trimmed by 2 bases and the J gene end by 7 bases; junction bases not matched to a gene: 7. From germline, CDR1 is MGHRA and CDR2 YSYEKL. The CDR3 nucleotides are TGCGCCAGCAGCCAAAGCCGCGGGAGGTTAAATGAGCAGTTCTTC. Its protein is CASSQSRGRLNEQFF.

The CDR3 spells CSVEAVYGYTF. The DNA for the CDR3 is TGTAGCGTAGAGGCTGTCTATGGCTACACCTTC. The chain has TRBV28 and TRBJ1-2; D uncertain. Per the germline V gene, CDR1 is MDHEN and CDR2 is SYDVKM. CDR3 size: 11 residues.

The gene calls are TRBV6-6 and TRBJ1-2, with 7 bases matching TRBD1. This CDR3 is built from 13 residues. V was clipped by 5 bases and J by 5 bases; unmatched bases: 5. The germline gives CDR1 MNHNY, CDR2 SVGAGI (reference sequence). The CDR3 here is CASSQTGAYGYTF. DNA of the CDR3: TGTGCCAGCAGTCAAACAGGGGCATATGGCTACACCTTC.

The chain is built from TRBV9 and TRBJ1-5; TRBD1 matches 7 bases. Trimming cost V 10 bases and J 0 bases; bases outside gene matches: 16. This CDR3 has 17 amino acids. Germline-derived CDR1 and CDR2 are SGDLS and YYNGEE. This chain's CDR3 is CACGETGTGYSNQPQHF. The CDR3, as DNA: TGTGCCTGCGGGGAGACAGGGACTGGGTATAGCAATCAGCCCCAGCATTTT.